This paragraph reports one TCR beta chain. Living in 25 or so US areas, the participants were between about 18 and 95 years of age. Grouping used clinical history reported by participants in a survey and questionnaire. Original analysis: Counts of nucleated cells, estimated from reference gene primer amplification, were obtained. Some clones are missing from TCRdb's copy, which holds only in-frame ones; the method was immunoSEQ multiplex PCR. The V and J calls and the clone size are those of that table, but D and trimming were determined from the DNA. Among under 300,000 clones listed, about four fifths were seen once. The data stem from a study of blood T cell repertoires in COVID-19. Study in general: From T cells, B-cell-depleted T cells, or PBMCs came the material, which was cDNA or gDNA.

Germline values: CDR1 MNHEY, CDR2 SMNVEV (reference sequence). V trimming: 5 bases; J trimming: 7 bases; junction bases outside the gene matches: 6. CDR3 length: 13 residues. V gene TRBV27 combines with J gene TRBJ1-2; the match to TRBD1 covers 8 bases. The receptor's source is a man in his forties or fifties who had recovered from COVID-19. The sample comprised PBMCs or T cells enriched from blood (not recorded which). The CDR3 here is CASSLTGDRGYTF. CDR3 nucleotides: TGTGCCAGCAGTCTGACAGGGGACCGTGGCTACACCTTC.